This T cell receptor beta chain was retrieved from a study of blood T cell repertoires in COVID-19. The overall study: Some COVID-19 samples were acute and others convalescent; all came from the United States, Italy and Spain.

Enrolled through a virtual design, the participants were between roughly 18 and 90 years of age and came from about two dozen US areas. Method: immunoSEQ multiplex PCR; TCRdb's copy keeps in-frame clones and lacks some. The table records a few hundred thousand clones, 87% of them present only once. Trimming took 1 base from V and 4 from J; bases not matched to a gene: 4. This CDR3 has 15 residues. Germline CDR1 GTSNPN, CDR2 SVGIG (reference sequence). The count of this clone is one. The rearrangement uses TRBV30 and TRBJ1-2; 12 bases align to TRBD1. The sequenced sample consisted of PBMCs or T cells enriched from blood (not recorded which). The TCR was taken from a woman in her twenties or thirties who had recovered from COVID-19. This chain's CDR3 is CAWSGGTGGVYGYTF. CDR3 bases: TGTGCCTGGAGTGGGGGGACAGGGGGCGTCTATGGCTACACCTTC.